Detailed here is one TCR beta chain. The sample originates from a study of shared clonotypes between healthy human individuals. Both subsets, CD45RA+ naive and CD45RA-negative memory, were split from the CD4+ cells. This CDR3 spans 15 amino acids. After removal of 4 bases from V and 2 bases from J, the junction contained 7 bases not matched to a gene. Germline V gives CDR1 SGHRS, CDR2 YFSETQ. Method: immunoSEQ multiplex PCR; TCRdb's copy keeps in-frame clones and lacks some. The sample includes around 2,000,000 clones, around 95% of them seen just once. This chain connects TRBV5-1 to TRBJ2-5; 8 positions match TRBD1. The receptor's source is a man aged 18 to 35 in good health. Sequencing input: naive CD4+ T cells sorted from blood. The subset here: CD45RA+ positively selected. Written as DNA, the CDR3 is TGCGCCAGCAGCCACAGACAGGGGTCACAAGAGACCCAGTACTTC. This sequence encodes CASSHRQGSQETQYF. Based on the CDR3 plus reference TRBV5-1 and TRBJ2-5, the full variable domain is KAGVTQTPRYLIKTRGQQVTLSCSPISGHRSVSWYQQTPGQGLQFLFEYFSETQRNKGNFPGRFSGRQFSNSRSEMNVSTLELGDSALYLCASSHRQGSQETQYFGPGTRLLVL.